These 25 T cell receptor beta chains were sequenced from one sample in a study of blood T cell repertoires in COVID-19. Sequencing was performed with immunoSEQ multiplex PCR; in TCRdb, only in-frame clones are kept and a portion is missing. The table lists tens of thousands of clones, more than 85% of them singletons. The source material was peripheral blood. The receptors were gathered from a human donor with active COVID-19. The donor label of this sample is uncertain.

The V and J genes are TRBV28 and TRBJ1-1; 8 nucleotides line up with TRBD1. Per the germline V gene, CDR1 is MDHEN and CDR2 is SYDVKM. The junction had 3 bases not matched to a gene; V was cut back by 5 bases and J by 1 base. The CDR3 runs 14 residues. The CDR3 sequence: CASSHDRGNTEAFF. The CDR3 nucleotides read TGTGCCAGCAGTCACGACAGGGGGAACACTGAAGCTTTCTTT. The full variable domain, its missing parts supplied by reference TRBV28 and TRBJ1-1, is DVKVTQSSRYLVKRTGEKVFLECVQDMDHENMFWYRQDPGLGLRLIYFSYDVKMKEKGDIPEGYSVSREKKERFSLILESASTNQTSMYLCASSHDRGNTEAFFGQGTRLTVV.

This chain links TRBV28 with TRBJ1-4; no reliable D call. The ends were cut back, 6 bases at V and 8 bases at J, with 13 bases in the middle. CDR1 is MDHEN and CDR2 is SYDVKM in the germline V gene. The CDR3 has 13 residues. The CDR3 sequence: CASRTLLPEKLFF. The CDR3 DNA reads as TGTGCCAGCAGGACACTCTTACCCGAAAAACTGTTTTTT.

The chain joins TRBV7-3 to TRBJ2-2; a weak D match, TRBD1 (5 bases). CDR1 and CDR2 from the germline V gene are SGHTA and FQGTGA. Trimming pared 4 bases from V and 4 bases from J, leaving 13 bases between. The CDR3 has 15 residues. DNA of the CDR3: TGTGCCAGCAGCTCCCCGGACACAACCACCGGGGAGCTGTTTTTT. The encoded protein is CASSSPDTTTGELFF.

CDR3 amino acids: CSVETGTEAFF. In nucleotides, the CDR3 is TGCAGCGTTGAAACAGGAACGGAAGCTTTCTTT. This chain connects TRBV29-1 to TRBJ1-1; TRBD1 is a possible D gene (5 bases). The CDR3 loop spans 11 amino acids. Trimming cost V 2 bases and J 8 bases, with 9 bases left between them. Germline loops: CDR1 SQVTM, CDR2 ANQGSEA.

The rearrangement uses TRBV5-1 and TRBJ2-2; 9 positions agree with TRBD1. Germline V gives CDR1 SGHRS, CDR2 YFSETQ. V shed 1 base, J shed 6 bases, and the junction held 13 bases outside the gene matches. The CDR3 spans 18 residues. The CDR3 loop is CASSLWSRDRERAGELFF. The CDR3 DNA sequence: TGCGCCAGCAGCTTGTGGTCCCGGGACAGGGAGCGGGCCGGGGAGCTGTTTTTT.

The chain uses TRBV18 and TRBJ1-5, with TRBD1 identical over 7 bases. V was pared by 0 bases and J by 7 bases, with 9 bases of the junction left unmatched. Germline CDR1 and CDR2: KGHSH and LQKENI. The CDR3 runs to 16 residues. This CDR3 reads CASSPPATGPGQPQHF. The DNA of the CDR3 is TGTGCCAGCTCACCACCAGCGACAGGGCCGGGGCAGCCCCAGCATTTT.

V is TRBV11-1 and J is TRBJ2-2; D ambiguous. This CDR3 comprises 15 residues. Trimming cost V 0 bases and J 4 bases, with 9 bases left between them. CDR1 and CDR2 from the germline V gene are SGHAT and FQDESV (reference sequence). In DNA form, the CDR3 reads TGTGCCAGCAGCTTAGCGGGCTCGACCACCGGGGAGCTGTTTTTT. Translated, it gives CASSLAGSTTGELFF.

The chain uses TRBV4-2 and TRBJ2-1, with 7 bases matching TRBD2. Per the germline V gene, CDR1 is LGHNA and CDR2 is YNFKEQ. There are 16 residues in the CDR3. Trimming took 1 base from V and 8 from J; bases not matched to a gene: 11. CDR3 sequence: CASSQALGGSPYEQFF. The CDR3 region has the DNA TGTGCCAGCAGCCAAGCCCTGGGCGGGAGTCCGTATGAGCAGTTCTTC.

This sequence joins TRBV12-3 or TRBV12-4 and TRBJ2-2, with TRBD2 as a possible D gene (5 bases). Deletions cut 6 bases from V and 5 bases from J, with 10 bases between. This CDR3 has 13 residues. The CDR3 DNA reads TGTGCCAGCAGGCAACGGACTACCGGGGAGCTGTTTTTT. Amino acid sequence: CASRQRTTGELFF.

The table lists this clone with a count of one. The rearrangement links TRBV9 to TRBJ2-3; D gene ambiguous. The length of the CDR3 is 15 residues. V lost 4 bases and J 2 bases, leaving 14 bases between the germline ends. Germline V gene lookup returns CDR1 SGDLS and CDR2 YYNGEE. CDR3 nucleotide sequence: TGTGCCAGCAGCACTCAGACACCCTACACAGATACGCAGTATTTT. Its translation: CASSTQTPYTDTQYF.

The chain carries TRBV4-3 and TRBJ1-5, with D possibly matching TRBD1 (6 bases). V was trimmed by 0 bases and J by 7 bases, leaving 13 bases between them. The CDR3 runs to 15 residues. Germline values: CDR1 LGHNA, CDR2 YSLEER. In DNA form, the CDR3 reads TGCGCCAGCAGCCAAGATGCGGGGGGGGCCCAGCCCCAGCATTTT. This codes for CASSQDAGGAQPQHF.

V usage is TRBV30 and J usage is TRBJ1-2; TRBD1 aligns across 7 bases. J gave up 2 bases and V 5 bases, and 8 bases lay outside the gene matches. The CDR3 runs to 14 residues. Germline CDR1 and CDR2: GTSNPN and SVGIG (reference sequence). CDR3 sequence: CAWDQTGKNYGYTF. Written as DNA, the CDR3 is TGTGCCTGGGATCAGACAGGGAAAAACTATGGCTACACCTTC.

The rearrangement uses TRBV24-1 and TRBJ2-2, with 7 nucleotides matching TRBD2. V dropped 1 base and J dropped 5; count of bases not matched to a gene: 6. This CDR3 is built from 16 residues. CDR1 is KGHDR, CDR2 SFDVKD, per germline. The CDR3 sequence is CATSDLGGRGTGELFF. The CDR3 nucleotides are TGTGCCACCAGTGATTTAGGCGGGAGAGGGACCGGGGAGCTGTTTTTT.

This chain connects TRBV6-6 to TRBJ2-6, with D maybe TRBD2 (5 bases). CDR3 size: 14 residues. V lost 6 bases and J lost 0, with 6 bases in between. CDR1 is MNHNY, CDR2 SVGAGI, per germline (reference sequence). This chain's CDR3 is CASSDYSGANVLTF. The CDR3 nucleotides are TGTGCCAGCAGCGACTACTCTGGGGCCAACGTCCTGACTTTC.

The rearrangement joins TRBV28 to TRBJ1-2; D unresolved. Germline loops: CDR1 MDHEN, CDR2 SYDVKM. V was trimmed by 5 bases and J by 7 bases, leaving 8 bases between them. The CDR3 has 11 residues. CDR3 sequence reads: CASSTQAGYTF. The CDR3, as DNA: TGTGCCAGCAGTACCCAGGCTGGCTACACCTTC.

The chain recombines TRBV19 with TRBJ2-7, with 7 bases fitting TRBD2. V gave up 3 bases and J gave up 0 bases; unmatched junction bases: 14. Germline CDR1 is LNHDA and CDR2 is SQIVND (reference sequence). The CDR3 is 18 residues long. This CDR3 is CASSILVASGLISYEQYF. The CDR3 DNA reads as TGTGCCAGTAGTATTCTCGTGGCTAGCGGCCTGATCTCCTACGAGCAGTACTTC.

The V and J genes are TRBV3-1 (or the pseudogene TRBV3-2) and TRBJ2-3; TRBD2 matches at 12 bases. The J segment lost 2 bases and the V segment lost 4 bases, leaving 4 bases of the junction unmatched. From germline, CDR1 is LGHDT and CDR2 YNNKEL (reference sequence). This CDR3 contains 16 residues. The DNA of the CDR3 is TGTGCCAGCAGCCTTCGACTAGCGGGAGTCACAGATACGCAGTATTTT. It translates to CASSLRLAGVTDTQYF.

This clone has a handful of counts. The chain combines TRBV7-9 with TRBJ1-2, with a tentative D call TRBD1 (6 bases). Germline CDR1 reads SEHNR; CDR2 reads FQNEAQ (reference sequence). V was cut by 1 base and J by 8 bases, with 20 bases left in between. The CDR3 sequence is 16 residues long. For the CDR3, the DNA is TGTGCCAGCAGCTTAGAGTCCTTGGGGGCCATGGTAGGCTACACCTTC. Translated, it gives CASSLESLGAMVGYTF.

The chain couples TRBV5-1 to TRBJ2-3; 7 bases are shared with TRBD2. The CDR3 spans 16 residues. Looked up from germline, CDR1 is SGHRS and CDR2 is YFSETQ. Losses at the gene ends were 0 bases for V and 2 bases for J; bases not matched to a gene: 6. The CDR3 reads CASSLEAGVNTDTQYF. The CDR3 nucleotides are TGCGCCAGCAGCTTGGAGGCGGGAGTAAACACAGATACGCAGTATTTT. Full variable domain (remainder filled in from reference TRBV5-1 and TRBJ2-3): KAGVTQTPRYLIKTRGQQVTLSCSPISGHRSVSWYQQTPGQGLQFLFEYFSETQRNKGNFPGRFSGRQFSNSRSEMNVSTLELGDSALYLCASSLEAGVNTDTQYFGPGTRLTVL.

V usage is TRBV19 and J usage is TRBJ1-1; 9 bases are shared with TRBD1. With 7 bases clipped from V and 11 bases from J, the junction kept 17 bases outside the gene matches. The CDR3 covers 15 residues. Per germline, CDR1 LNHDA and CDR2 SQIVND (reference sequence). The CDR3 region is CASIDSGTGSRYAFF. In nucleotides, the CDR3 is TGTGCCAGTATCGATTCCGGGACAGGGTCGAGATACGCTTTCTTT.

The V call is TRBV28, the J call TRBJ2-3; D call uncertain. The CDR3 runs to 15 residues. V was clipped by 3 bases and J by 3 bases, with 13 bases between them. Germline CDR1 MDHEN, CDR2 SYDVKM. The CDR3 loop is CASSFAPQLTDTQYF. The CDR3 DNA reads TGTGCCAGCAGTTTCGCCCCCCAGTTAACAGATACGCAGTATTTT.

The J gene is TRBJ2-7, the V gene TRBV29-1; TRBD1 aligns across 9 bases. The CDR3 consists of 15 residues. Germline V gene data show CDR1 as SQVTM and CDR2 as ANQGSEA. V lost 2 bases, J lost 2 bases, and 7 bases stayed unmatched. CDR3 sequence (DNA): TGCAGCGTTGAAAAACCGGGACAGGGCCCCTACGAGCAGTACTTC. Its translation is CSVEKPGQGPYEQYF.

The chain's CDR3 is CASSSRQGYGYTF. The CDR3 DNA is TGTGCCAGCAGCTCTCGGCAGGGGTATGGCTACACCTTC. The chain couples TRBV5-6 to TRBJ1-2, with D possibly being TRBD1 (6 bases). Germline-derived CDR1 and CDR2 are SGHDT and YYEEEE. Between the trimmed V and J ends, which lost 3 bases and 5 bases, there was a span of 11 bases. The CDR3 runs to 13 residues.

This chain joins TRBV5-5 and TRBJ1-4, with a weak D call TRBD1 (6 bases). This CDR3 region has 14 residues. The V and J ends lost 5 bases and 4 bases respectively, with 12 bases between them. CDR1 and CDR2 from the germline V gene are SGHKS and YYEKEE (reference sequence). CDR3 region: CASSSDSVNEKLFF. The CDR3, as DNA: TGTGCCAGCAGTTCGGACAGCGTTAATGAAAAACTGTTTTTT.

J is TRBJ2-7 and V is TRBV15; 11 bases agree with TRBD2. V trimming: 7 bases; J trimming: 6 bases; junction bases outside the gene matches: 8. Germline-derived CDR1 and CDR2 are LNHNV and YYDKDF (reference sequence). The CDR3 covers 14 residues. The CDR3 loop is CATKTLAGEGEQYF. DNA for the CDR3: TGTGCCACCAAGACACTAGCGGGAGAGGGCGAGCAGTACTTC.